This T cell receptor beta chain is drawn from a study of PD-1 blockade in classical Hodgkin lymphoma. In the case of this clone: Its target is unknown.

Study-wide results and caveats: A significant rise in TCR diversity by C4D1 was seen for CD4+ but not CD8+ cells. Complete responders entered with baseline diversity on par with newly diagnosed patients, the results showed.

The protocol was immunoSEQ multiplex PCR, while the TCRdb copy is restricted to in-frame clones and leaves out a portion. The data show around 20,000 clones, roughly 90% seen once. Germline CDR1 SGHRS, CDR2 YFSETQ. J lost 6 bases, V lost 4 bases, and 9 bases had no gene match. The CDR3 extends over 14 amino acids. Each patient's relapse followed autologous stem cell transplantation, and brentuximab vedotin exposure varied. This clonotype was sampled from a human donor with classical Hodgkin lymphoma. The chain employs TRBV5-1 and TRBJ1-2, with TRBD1 matching over 7 bases. The specimen comprised peripheral blood mononuclear cells (PBMCs), sampled before the second cycle of nivolumab. The CDR3 region is CASSTMGQGDGYTF. CDR3 DNA sequence: TGCGCCAGCAGCACTATGGGCCAGGGGGATGGCTACACCTTC.